These 12 T cell receptor beta chains came from one sample sequenced in a study of T cells in Graves' hyperthyroidism and ophthalmopathy. Using RNA transcripts as the source, TCR beta CDR3 regions were amplified. TCR CDR3 underwent first-round RT-PCR with the HTBI primer set. TCRdb re-analysed the multiplex PCR reads in MiXCR, keeping a single row per CDR3 protein. The sample has around 350,000 distinct CDR3 sequences, 20% to 30% seen once. Material for sequencing was blood. The source of these receptors is a man aged 45-65 years with Graves' hyperthyroidism.

The chain combines TRBV28 with TRBJ1-4, with D perhaps matching TRBD1 (6 bases). The V end lost 6 bases, the J end lost 7 bases, and 21 bases lay between the germline ends. The CDR3 consists of 16 residues. CDR1 MDHEN and CDR2 SYDVKM come from the germline V gene. The CDR3 nucleotides read TGTGCCAGCAGCCCCACGCTTACAGGGTTGGGTGAAAAACTGTTTTTT. It codes for CASSPTLTGLGEKLFF.

The chain combines TRBV5-1 with TRBJ2-3; 10 bases are shared with TRBD2. The CDR3 contains 17 residues. CDR1 and CDR2 (germline): SGHRS, YFSETQ. V dropped 0 bases and J dropped 2; count of bases not matched to a gene: 6. Here the CDR3 reads CASSLEPSGRLTDTQYF. The CDR3, as DNA: TGCGCCAGCAGCTTGGAGCCTAGCGGGAGACTCACAGATACGCAGTATTTT.

This clonotype was recorded only once. A much bigger clone sits one base away, suggesting this may be a read error. The V call is TRBV28, the J call TRBJ2-7; D remains unclear. The CDR3 length is 13 residues. Trimming took off 6 bases at V and 1 base at J, with 10 bases between the two ends. CDR1 MDHEN and CDR2 SYDVKM come from the germline V gene. The CDR3 reads CASRTEVSYEQYF. The CDR3 region has the DNA TGTGCCAGCAGGACGGAAGTTTCCTACGAGCAGTACTTC.

V is TRBV6-5 and J is TRBJ2-3; no clear D. Trimming took off 7 bases at V and 6 bases at J, with 17 bases between the two ends. The V gene's germline CDR1 is MNHEY and CDR2 SVGAGI. CDR3 length equals 14 residues. CDR3 sequence (DNA): TGTGCCAGCACTTTAGAGGTGTCTTCCGATACGCAGTATTTT. Its translation is CASTLEVSSDTQYF.

As DNA, the CDR3 is TGTGCCAGCTCACCAAAGGCAGGGGGCGTCTCCTACGAGCAGTACTTC. This gives the protein CASSPKAGGVSYEQYF. The rearrangement joins TRBV18 to TRBJ2-7, with 8 bases lining up with TRBD1. Germline CDR1 is KGHSH and CDR2 is LQKENI. The CDR3 loop spans 16 amino acids. The V and J ends lost 2 bases and 0 bases, in that order; junction bases with no gene match: 6. Supplemented by reference TRBV18 and TRBJ2-7, the full variable domain reads NAGVMQNPRHLVRRRGQEARLRCSPMKGHSHVYWYRQLPEEGLKFMVYLQKENIIDESGMPKERFSAEFPKEGPSILRIQQVVRGDSAAYFCASSPKAGGVSYEQYFGPGTRLTVT.

This clonotype appeared many times. The chain employs TRBV28 and TRBJ2-5; 11 bases line up with TRBD2. This CDR3 spans 17 amino acids. V lost 3 bases and J lost 1; bases outside the gene matches: 7. Germline-derived CDR1 and CDR2 are MDHEN and SYDVKM. The CDR3: CASSFGWLAGGQETQYF. In DNA, the CDR3 is TGTGCCAGCAGTTTCGGCTGGCTAGCGGGGGGCCAAGAGACCCAGTACTTC.

The chain couples TRBV3-1 to TRBJ1-4; D not resolved. The CDR3 contains 12 residues. Germline CDR1 reads LGHDT; CDR2 reads YNNKEL (reference sequence). V gave up 1 base and J gave up 11 bases, with 8 bases separating them. CDR3 DNA: TGTGCCAGCAGCCAAGTGAGCCACAAACTGTTTTTT. Its protein is CASSQVSHKLFF. The full variable domain, in which reference TRBV3-1 and TRBJ1-4 provide the parts outside the CDR3, is DTAVSQTPKYLVTQMGNDKSIKCEQNLGHDTMYWYKQDSKKFLKIMFSYNNKELIINETVPNRFSPKSPDKAHLNLHINSLELGDSAVYFCASSQVSHKLFFGSGTQLSVL.

As concerns this clonotype: A much larger clonotype is one base distant, so this may be a read error. V and J are TRBV27 and TRBJ2-5; a possible D gene is TRBD2 (6 bases). From germline, CDR1 is MNHEY and CDR2 SMNVEV (reference sequence). This CDR3 is built from 16 residues. The CDR3: CASGLGGGGVLETQYF. In nucleotides, the CDR3 is TGTGCCAGCGGTTTGGGGGGTGGGGGAGTCCTGGAGACCCAGTACTTC.

This clonotype was seen a few times. The rearrangement joins TRBV29-1 to TRBJ2-2; D unclear. CDR1 and CDR2 (germline): SQVTM, ANQGSEA. This CDR3 contains 13 residues. V was cut by 0 bases and J by 3 bases, with 5 bases left in between. CDR3 protein: CSVEDTYTGELFF. Here the CDR3 DNA reads TGCAGCGTTGAAGACACCTACACCGGGGAGCTGTTTTTT.

This clonotype was recorded a few times. This rearrangement joins TRBV6-1 to TRBJ1-3, with TRBD1 matching over 7 bases. V lost 10 bases, J lost 0 bases, and 6 bases stayed unmatched. Germline CDR1 is MNHNS and CDR2 is SASEGT. The CDR3 is 14 amino acids. The CDR3 coding sequence is TGTGCCACCCTTGGACAGGCCTCTGGAAACACCATATATTTT. As protein: CATLGQASGNTIYF.

V is TRBV12-3 or TRBV12-4 and J is TRBJ2-5; 12 nucleotides match TRBD2. The CDR3 runs 16 residues. With 5 bases clipped from V and 2 bases from J, the junction kept 6 bases outside the gene matches. CDR3: CASSPRTSGEQETQYF. CDR3 bases: TGTGCCAGCAGTCCTCGGACTAGCGGGGAACAAGAGACCCAGTACTTC.

The chain has TRBV4-1 and TRBJ2-7; no firm D call. Germline assignment: CDR1 MGHRA and CDR2 YSYEKL. The CDR3 has 13 residues. Trimming took 0 bases from V and 4 from J, leaving 7 bases between them. DNA for the CDR3: TGCGCCAGCAGCCAAGATGTGGGTTACGAGCAGTACTTC. Translated: CASSQDVGYEQYF.